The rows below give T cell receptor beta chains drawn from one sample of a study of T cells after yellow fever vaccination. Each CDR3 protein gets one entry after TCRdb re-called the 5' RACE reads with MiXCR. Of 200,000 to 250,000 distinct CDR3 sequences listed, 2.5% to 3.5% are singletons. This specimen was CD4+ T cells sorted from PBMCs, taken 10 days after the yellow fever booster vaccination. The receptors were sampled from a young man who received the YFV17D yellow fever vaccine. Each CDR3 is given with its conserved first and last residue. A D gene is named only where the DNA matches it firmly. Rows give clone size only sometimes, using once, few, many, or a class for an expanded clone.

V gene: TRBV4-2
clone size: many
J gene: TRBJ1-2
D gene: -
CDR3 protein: CASSQDASGAGGYGYTF
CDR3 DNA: TGTGCCAGCAGCCAAGATGCGTCGGGCGCTGGGGGGTATGGCTACACCTTC

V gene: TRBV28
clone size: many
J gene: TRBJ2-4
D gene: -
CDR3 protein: CASSLAGVGKNIQYF
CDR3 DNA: TGTGCCAGCAGTTTGGCAGGGGTTGGCAAAAACATTCAGTACTTC

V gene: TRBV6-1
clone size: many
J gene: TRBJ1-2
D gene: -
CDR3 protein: CASSQQPTPNYGYTF
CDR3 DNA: TGTGCCAGCAGTCAGCAGCCTACACCTAACTATGGCTACACCTTC

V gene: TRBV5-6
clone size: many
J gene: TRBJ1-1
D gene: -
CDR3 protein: CASSLGAEAFF
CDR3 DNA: TGTGCCAGCAGCTTGGGGGCTGAAGCTTTCTTT

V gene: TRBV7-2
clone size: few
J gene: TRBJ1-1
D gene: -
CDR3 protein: CASSPRRFF
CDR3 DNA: TGTGCCAGCAGCCCGAGAAGGTTCTTT

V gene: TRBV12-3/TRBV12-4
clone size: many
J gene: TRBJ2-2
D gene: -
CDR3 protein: CASTPPGTGELFF
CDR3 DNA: TGTGCCAGCACCCCCCCGGGCACCGGGGAGCTGTTTTTT

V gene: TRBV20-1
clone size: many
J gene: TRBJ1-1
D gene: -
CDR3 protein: CSAPSRTNTEAFF
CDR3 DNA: TGCAGTGCTCCATCCAGAACAAACACTGAAGCTTTCTTT

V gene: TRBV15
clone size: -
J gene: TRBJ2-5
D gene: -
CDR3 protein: CATSRDYGGGAGETQYF
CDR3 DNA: TGTGCCACCAGCAGAGATTATGGAGGGGGGGCCGGAGAGACCCAGTACTTC

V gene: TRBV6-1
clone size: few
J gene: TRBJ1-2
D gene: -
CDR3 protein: CASNANRGESGYTF
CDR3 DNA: TGTGCCAGCAACGCTAACCGCGGGGAGAGTGGCTACACCTTC

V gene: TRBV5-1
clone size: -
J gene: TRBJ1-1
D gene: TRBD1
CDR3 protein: CASRDRINTEAFF
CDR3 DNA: TGCGCCAGCCGGGACAGAATTAACACTGAAGCTTTCTTT

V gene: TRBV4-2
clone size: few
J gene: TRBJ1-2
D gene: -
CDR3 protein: CASRRQEGINYGYTF
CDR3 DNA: TGTGCCAGCAGGCGCCAAGAAGGCATTAACTATGGCTACACCTTC

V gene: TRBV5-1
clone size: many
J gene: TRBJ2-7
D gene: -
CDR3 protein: CASSLAPTVASYEQYF
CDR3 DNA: TGCGCCAGCAGCTTGGCCCCAACGGTGGCATCCTACGAGCAGTACTTC

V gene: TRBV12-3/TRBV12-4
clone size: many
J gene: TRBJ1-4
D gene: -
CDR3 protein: CASSVGQKNEKLFF
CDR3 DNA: TGTGCCAGCAGCGTCGGACAGAAGAATGAAAAACTGTTTTTT

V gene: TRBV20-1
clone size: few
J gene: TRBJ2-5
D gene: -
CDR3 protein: CSEVVGETQYF
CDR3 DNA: TGCAGTGAGGTGGTAGGAGAGACCCAGTACTTC

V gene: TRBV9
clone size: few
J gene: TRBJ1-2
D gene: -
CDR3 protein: CASSVAEAGWNGYTF
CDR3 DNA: TGTGCCAGCAGCGTAGCAGAAGCAGGCTGGAATGGCTACACCTTC

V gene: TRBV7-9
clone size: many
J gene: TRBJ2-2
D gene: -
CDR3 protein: CASTLKRTGELFF
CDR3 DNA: TGTGCCAGCACACTGAAGAGGACCGGGGAGCTGTTTTTT

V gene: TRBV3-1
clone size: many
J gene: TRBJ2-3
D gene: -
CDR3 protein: CASSQHSVDHRWYF
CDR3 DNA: TGTGCCAGCAGCCAACACAGTGTCGATCACAGGTGGTATTTT

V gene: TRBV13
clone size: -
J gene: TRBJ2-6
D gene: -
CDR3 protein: CASSNLKSSGANVLTF
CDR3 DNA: TGTGCCAGCAGCAACCTGAAGAGCTCTGGGGCCAACGTCCTGACTTTC

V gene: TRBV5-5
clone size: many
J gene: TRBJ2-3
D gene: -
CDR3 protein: CASHIFGDSDTQYF
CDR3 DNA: TGTGCCAGCCATATCTTCGGGGATTCAGATACGCAGTATTTT

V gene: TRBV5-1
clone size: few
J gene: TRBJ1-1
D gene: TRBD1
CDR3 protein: CASSLEWTGRTEAFF
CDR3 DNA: TGCGCCAGCAGCTTGGAATGGACAGGGAGGACTGAAGCTTTCTTT

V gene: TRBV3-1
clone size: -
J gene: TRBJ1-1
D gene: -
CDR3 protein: CASSYGSESATEAFF
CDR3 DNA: TGTGCCAGCAGCTACGGCTCTGAGAGTGCCACTGAAGCTTTCTTT

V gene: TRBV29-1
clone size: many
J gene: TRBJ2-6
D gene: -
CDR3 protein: CSVAMVGANVLTF
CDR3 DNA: TGCAGCGTTGCCATGGTCGGGGCCAACGTCCTGACTTTC

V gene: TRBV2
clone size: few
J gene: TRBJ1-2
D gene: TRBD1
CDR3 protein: CASRTGGGDYGYTF
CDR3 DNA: TGTGCCAGCCGTACAGGGGGCGGGGACTATGGCTACACCTTC

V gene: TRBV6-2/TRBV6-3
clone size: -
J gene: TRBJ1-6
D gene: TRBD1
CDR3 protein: CASRITGGSPLHF
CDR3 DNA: TGTGCCAGCAGGATTACAGGGGGATCACCCCTCCACTTT

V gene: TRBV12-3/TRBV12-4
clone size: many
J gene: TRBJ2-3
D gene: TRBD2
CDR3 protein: CASSSPGTSGGSTDTQYF
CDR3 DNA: TGTGCCAGCAGTTCTCCCGGGACTAGCGGGGGCAGCACAGATACGCAGTATTTT

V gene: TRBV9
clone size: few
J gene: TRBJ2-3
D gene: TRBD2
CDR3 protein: CASSGGAGGRSDTQYF
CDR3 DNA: TGTGCCAGCAGCGGAGGCGCGGGGGGCAGGTCAGATACGCAGTATTTT

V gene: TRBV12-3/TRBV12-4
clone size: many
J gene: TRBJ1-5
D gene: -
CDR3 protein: CASSLQGRLNF
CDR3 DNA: TGTGCCAGCAGTTTACAAGGCCGACTGAATTTT

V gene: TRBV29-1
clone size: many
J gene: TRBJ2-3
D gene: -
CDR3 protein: CSVRSTDTQYF
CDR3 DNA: TGCAGCGTTCGAAGCACAGATACGCAGTATTTT

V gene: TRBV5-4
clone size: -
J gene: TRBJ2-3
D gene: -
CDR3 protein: CASSLGTGQWDTQYF
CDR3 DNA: TGTGCCAGCAGCCTGGGGACGGGCCAATGGGATACGCAGTATTTT

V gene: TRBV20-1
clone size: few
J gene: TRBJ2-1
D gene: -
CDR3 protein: CSAPDPGNRNEQFF
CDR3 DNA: TGCAGTGCTCCGGACCCGGGGAATCGTAATGAGCAGTTCTTC

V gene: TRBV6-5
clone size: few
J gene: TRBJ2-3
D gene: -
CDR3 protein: CASSYPGTSTDTQYF
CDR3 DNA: TGTGCCAGCAGTTACCCGGGGACTAGCACAGATACGCAGTATTTT

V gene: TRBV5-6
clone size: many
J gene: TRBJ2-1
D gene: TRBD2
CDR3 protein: CASSLHGGASYNEQFF
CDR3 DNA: TGTGCCAGCAGCCTTCACGGGGGGGCATCCTACAATGAGCAGTTCTTC

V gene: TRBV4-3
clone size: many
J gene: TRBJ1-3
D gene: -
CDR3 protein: CASSQDYNSGNTIYF
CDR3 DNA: TGCGCCAGCAGCCAAGATTACAACTCTGGAAACACCATATATTTT

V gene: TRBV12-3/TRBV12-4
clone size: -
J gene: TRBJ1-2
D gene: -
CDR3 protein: CASSQRGALNYGYTF
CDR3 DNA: TGTGCCAGCAGTCAACGCGGGGCGTTAAATTATGGCTACACCTTC

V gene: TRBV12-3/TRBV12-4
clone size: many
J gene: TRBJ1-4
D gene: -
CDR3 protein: CASSPTTGAGEKLFF
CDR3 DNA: TGTGCCAGCAGCCCTACGACCGGCGCGGGTGAAAAACTGTTTTTT

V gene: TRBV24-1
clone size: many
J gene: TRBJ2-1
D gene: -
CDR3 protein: CATSDPARGANEQFF
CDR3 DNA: TGTGCCACCAGTGACCCAGCCAGGGGGGCAAATGAGCAGTTCTTC

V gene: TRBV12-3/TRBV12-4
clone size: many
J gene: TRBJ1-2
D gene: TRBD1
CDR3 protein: CASSFSGGSYGYTF
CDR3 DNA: TGTGCCAGCAGTTTCTCAGGGGGCTCCTATGGCTACACCTTC

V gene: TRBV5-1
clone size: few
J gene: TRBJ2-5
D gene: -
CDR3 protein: CASSLGPGWGQETQYF
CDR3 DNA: TGCGCCAGCAGCTTGGGCCCGGGCTGGGGACAAGAGACCCAGTACTTC

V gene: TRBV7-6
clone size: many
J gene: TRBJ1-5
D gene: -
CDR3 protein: CASSLGGGESNQPQHF
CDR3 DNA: TGTGCCAGCAGCTTAGGGGGGGGTGAAAGCAATCAGCCCCAGCATTTT

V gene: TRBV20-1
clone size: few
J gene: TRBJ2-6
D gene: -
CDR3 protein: CSAKAYGAGANVLTF
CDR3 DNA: TGCAGTGCAAAGGCGTACGGGGCCGGGGCCAACGTCCTGACTTTC